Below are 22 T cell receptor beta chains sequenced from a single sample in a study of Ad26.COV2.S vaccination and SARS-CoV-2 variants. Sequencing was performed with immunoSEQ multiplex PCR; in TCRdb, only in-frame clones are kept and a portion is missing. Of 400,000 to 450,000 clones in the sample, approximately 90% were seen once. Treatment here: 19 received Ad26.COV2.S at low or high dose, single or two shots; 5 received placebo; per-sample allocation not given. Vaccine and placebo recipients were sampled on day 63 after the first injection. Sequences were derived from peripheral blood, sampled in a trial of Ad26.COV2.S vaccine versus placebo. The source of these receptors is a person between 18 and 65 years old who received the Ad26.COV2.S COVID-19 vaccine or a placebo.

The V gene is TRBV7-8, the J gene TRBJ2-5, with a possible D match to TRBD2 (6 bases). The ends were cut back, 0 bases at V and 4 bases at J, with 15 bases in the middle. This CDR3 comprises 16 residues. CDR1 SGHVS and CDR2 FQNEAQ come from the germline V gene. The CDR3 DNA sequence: TGTGCCAGCAGCTTAGCGTTGGGGGAGGCAGGAGAGACCCAGTACTTC. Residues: CASSLALGEAGETQYF.

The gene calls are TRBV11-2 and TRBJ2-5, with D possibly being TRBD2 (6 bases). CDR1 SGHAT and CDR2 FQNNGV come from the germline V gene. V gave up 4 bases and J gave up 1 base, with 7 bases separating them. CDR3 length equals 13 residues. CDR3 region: CASSSGVQETQYF. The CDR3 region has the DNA TGTGCCAGCAGCTCGGGGGTCCAAGAGACCCAGTACTTC.

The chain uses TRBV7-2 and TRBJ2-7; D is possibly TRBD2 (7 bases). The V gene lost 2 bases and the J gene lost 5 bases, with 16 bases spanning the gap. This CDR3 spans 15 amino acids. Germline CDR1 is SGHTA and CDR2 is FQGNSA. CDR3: CASSLMGGGSHEQYF. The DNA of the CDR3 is TGTGCCAGCAGCTTAATGGGGGGCGGGAGCCACGAGCAGTACTTC.

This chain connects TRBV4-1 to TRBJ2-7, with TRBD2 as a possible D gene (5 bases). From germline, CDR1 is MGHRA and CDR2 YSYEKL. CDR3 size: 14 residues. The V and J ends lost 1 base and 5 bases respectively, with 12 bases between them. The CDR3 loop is CASSQVEGSDEQYF. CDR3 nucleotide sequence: TGCGCCAGCAGCCAAGTCGAGGGATCTGACGAGCAGTACTTC.

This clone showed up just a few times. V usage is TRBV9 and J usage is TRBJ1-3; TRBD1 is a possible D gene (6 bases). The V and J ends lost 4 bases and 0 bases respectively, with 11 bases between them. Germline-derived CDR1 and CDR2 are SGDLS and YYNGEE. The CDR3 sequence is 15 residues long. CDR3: CASSSQGNSGNTIYF. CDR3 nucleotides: TGTGCCAGCAGCTCACAGGGCAACTCTGGAAACACCATATATTTT.

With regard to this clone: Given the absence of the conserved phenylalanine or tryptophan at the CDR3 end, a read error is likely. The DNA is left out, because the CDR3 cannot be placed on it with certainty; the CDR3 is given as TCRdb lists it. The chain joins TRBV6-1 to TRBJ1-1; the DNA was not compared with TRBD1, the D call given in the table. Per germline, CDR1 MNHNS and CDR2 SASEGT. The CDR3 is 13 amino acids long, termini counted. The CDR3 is CASSETGRRWRGV.

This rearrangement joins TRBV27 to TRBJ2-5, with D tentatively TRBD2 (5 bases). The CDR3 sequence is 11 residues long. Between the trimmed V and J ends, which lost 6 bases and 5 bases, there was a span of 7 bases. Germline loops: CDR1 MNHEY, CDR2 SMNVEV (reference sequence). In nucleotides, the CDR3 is TGTGCCAGCAGGAGGGCGGAGACCCAGTACTTC. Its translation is CASRRAETQYF.

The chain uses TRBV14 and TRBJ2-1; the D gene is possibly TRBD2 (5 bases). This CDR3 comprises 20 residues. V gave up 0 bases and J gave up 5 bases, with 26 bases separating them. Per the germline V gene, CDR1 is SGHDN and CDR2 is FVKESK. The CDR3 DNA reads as TGTGCCAGCAGCCAAGATGTTAGGTCTAGCAAGTACCTAAGGGACAATGAGCAGTTCTTC. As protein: CASSQDVRSSKYLRDNEQFF.

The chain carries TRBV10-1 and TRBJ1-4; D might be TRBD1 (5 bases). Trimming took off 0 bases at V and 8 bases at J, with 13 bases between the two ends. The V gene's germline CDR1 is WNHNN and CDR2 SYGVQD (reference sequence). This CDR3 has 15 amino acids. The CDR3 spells CASSESEEGREKLFF. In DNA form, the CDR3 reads TGCGCCAGCAGTGAGTCGGAAGAGGGGCGGGAAAAACTGTTTTTT.

The CDR3 sequence: CASSPQSSYEQYF. The CDR3, as DNA: TGTGCCAGCAGCCCGCAGAGCTCCTACGAGCAGTACTTC. V and J are TRBV7-2 and TRBJ2-7; D remains ambiguous. Trimming took 5 bases from V and 0 from J, leaving 8 bases between them. The CDR3 runs to 13 residues. Germline values: CDR1 SGHTA, CDR2 FQGNSA.

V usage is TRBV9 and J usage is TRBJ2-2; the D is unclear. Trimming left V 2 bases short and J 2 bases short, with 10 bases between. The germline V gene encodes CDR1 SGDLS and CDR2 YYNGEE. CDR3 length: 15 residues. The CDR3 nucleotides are TGTGCCAGCAGCGTCATCGGAGATAACACCGGGGAGCTGTTTTTT. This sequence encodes CASSVIGDNTGELFF.

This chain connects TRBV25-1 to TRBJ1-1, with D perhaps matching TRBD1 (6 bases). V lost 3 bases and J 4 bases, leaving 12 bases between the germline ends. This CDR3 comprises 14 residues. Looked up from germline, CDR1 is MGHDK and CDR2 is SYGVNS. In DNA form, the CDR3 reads TGTGCCAGCAGTGACCGACAGGCGTTCACTGAAGCTTTCTTT. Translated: CASSDRQAFTEAFF.

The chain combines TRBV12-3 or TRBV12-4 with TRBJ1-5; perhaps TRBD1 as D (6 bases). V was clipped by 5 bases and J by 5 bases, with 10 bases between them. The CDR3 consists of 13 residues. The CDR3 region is CASSLQGYQPQHF. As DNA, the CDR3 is TGTGCCAGCAGTCTCCAGGGGTATCAGCCCCAGCATTTT.

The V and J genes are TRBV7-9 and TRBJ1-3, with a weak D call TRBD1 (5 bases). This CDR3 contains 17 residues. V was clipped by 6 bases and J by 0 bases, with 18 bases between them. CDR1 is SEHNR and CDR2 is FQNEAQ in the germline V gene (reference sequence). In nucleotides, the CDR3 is TGTGCCAGCAGTTCTCCCACCGGGACCAGCTCTGGAAACACCATATATTTT. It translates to CASSSPTGTSSGNTIYF. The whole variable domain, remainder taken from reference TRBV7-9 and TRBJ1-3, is DTGVSQNPRHKITKRGQNVTFRCDPISEHNRLYWYRQTLGQGPEFLTYFQNEAQLEKSRLLSDRFSAERPKGSFSTLEIQRTEQGDSAMYLCASSSPTGTSSGNTIYFGEGSWLTVV.

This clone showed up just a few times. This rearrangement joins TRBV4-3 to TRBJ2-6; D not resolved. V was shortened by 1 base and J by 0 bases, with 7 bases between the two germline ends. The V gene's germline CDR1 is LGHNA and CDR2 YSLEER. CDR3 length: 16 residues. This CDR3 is CASSQVVSSGANVLTF. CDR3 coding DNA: TGCGCCAGCAGCCAAGTAGTAAGCTCTGGGGCCAACGTCCTGACTTTC.

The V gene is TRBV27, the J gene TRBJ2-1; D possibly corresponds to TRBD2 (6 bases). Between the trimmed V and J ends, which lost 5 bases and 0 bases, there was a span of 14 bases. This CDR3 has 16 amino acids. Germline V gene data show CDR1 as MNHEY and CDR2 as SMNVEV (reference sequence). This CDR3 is CASSDGTRPSYNEQFF. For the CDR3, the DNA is TGTGCCAGCAGTGACGGGACTCGGCCCTCCTACAATGAGCAGTTCTTC.

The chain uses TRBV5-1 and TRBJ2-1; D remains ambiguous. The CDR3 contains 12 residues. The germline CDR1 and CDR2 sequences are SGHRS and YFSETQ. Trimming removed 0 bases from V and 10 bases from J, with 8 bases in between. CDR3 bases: TGCGCCAGCAGCTTGGCCGGGCCCGAGCAGTTCTTC. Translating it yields CASSLAGPEQFF.

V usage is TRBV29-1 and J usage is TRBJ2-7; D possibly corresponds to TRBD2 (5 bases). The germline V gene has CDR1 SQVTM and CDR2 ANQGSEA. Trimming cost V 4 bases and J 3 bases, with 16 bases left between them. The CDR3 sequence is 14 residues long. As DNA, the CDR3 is TGCAGCGTTGTCGAGGGTGTGGATTACTACGAGCAGTACTTC. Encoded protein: CSVVEGVDYYEQYF.

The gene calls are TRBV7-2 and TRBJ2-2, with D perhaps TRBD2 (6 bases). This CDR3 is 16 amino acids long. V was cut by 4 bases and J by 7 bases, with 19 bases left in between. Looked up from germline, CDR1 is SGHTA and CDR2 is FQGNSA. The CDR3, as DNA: TGTGCCAGCAGCTCGTCCATGGGACTCCTTATCGGGGAGCTGTTTTTT. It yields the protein CASSSSMGLLIGELFF. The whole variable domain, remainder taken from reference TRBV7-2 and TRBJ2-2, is GAGVSQSPSNKVTEKGKDVELRCDPISGHTALYWYRQSLGQGLEFLIYFQGNSAPDKSGLPSDRFSAERTGGSVSTLTIQRTQQEDSAVYLCASSSSMGLLIGELFFGEGSRLTVL.

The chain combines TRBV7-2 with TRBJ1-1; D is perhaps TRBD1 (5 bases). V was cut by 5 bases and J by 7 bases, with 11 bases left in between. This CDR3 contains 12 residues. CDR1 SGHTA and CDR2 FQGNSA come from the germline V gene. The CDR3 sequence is CASSTQGDEAFF. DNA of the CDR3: TGTGCCAGCAGCACGCAGGGAGATGAAGCTTTCTTT. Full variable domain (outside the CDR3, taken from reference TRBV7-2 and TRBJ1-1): GAGVSQSPSNKVTEKGKDVELRCDPISGHTALYWYRQSLGQGLEFLIYFQGNSAPDKSGLPSDRFSAERTGGSVSTLTIQRTQQEDSAVYLCASSTQGDEAFFGQGTRLTVV.

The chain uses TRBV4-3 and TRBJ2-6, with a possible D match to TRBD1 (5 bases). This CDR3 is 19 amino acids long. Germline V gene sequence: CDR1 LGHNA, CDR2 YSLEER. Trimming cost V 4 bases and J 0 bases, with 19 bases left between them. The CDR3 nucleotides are TGCGCCAGCAGCCTAGAGACAGCCCCCTTATTCTCTGGGGCCAACGTCCTGACTTTC. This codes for CASSLETAPLFSGANVLTF.

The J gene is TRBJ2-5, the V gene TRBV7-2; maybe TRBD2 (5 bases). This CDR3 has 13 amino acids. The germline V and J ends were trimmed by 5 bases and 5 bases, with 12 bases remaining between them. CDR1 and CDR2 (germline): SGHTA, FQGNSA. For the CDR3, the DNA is TGTGCCAGCAGCCCCAGACTACGGGAGACCCAGTACTTC. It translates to CASSPRLRETQYF.